Listed below are T cell receptor beta chains from one sample, sequenced in a study of blood T cell repertoires in COVID-19. Measured with immunoSEQ multiplex PCR; TCRdb has only the in-frame clones, and not every one. The data contain 12,000 to 15,000 clones, 87% of them singletons. The sequencing sample was made of peripheral blood. These receptors were taken from a human donor in a cohort sampled during active COVID-19. Each CDR3 is given with its conserved first and last residue. Fields, in order: D gene, V gene, clone size, J gene, CDR3 DNA, CDR3 protein. The D gene is left open where the match is weak. Where a row states a size, it is once, few, many or the class of an expanded clone; other rows omit it.

TRBD1	TRBV3-1/TRBV3-2	once	TRBJ1-5	TGTGCCAGCAGCCAAGGGACAGGGGGCCAGCCCCAGCATTTT	CASSQGTGGQPQHF
TRBD2	TRBV7-2	NA	TRBJ2-7	TGTGCCAGCAGCTCCGCCGCAGCGGGGTACGAGCAGTACTTC	CASSSAAAGYEQYF
TRBD2	TRBV28	NA	TRBJ2-3	TGTGCCAGCAGTCTCGGGACTAGCGGGACAGATACGCAGTATTTT	CASSLGTSGTDTQYF
TRBD2	TRBV4-1	NA	TRBJ2-2	TGCGCCAGTTCGCCGGGACTAGCGGCATATTTCGCCGGGGAGCTGTTTTTT	CASSPGLAAYFAGELFF
NA	TRBV7-9	NA	TRBJ2-7	TGTGCCAGCAGCAACTTCAGGGGAAAGTTCGAGCAGTACTTC	CASSNFRGKFEQYF
NA	TRBV7-3	NA	TRBJ1-1	TGTGCCAGCAGCTTAACCAGGGTCGGGTACACTGAAGCTTTCTTT	CASSLTRVGYTEAFF
NA	TRBV28	NA	TRBJ1-2	TGTGCCAGCAGTTTATCAGTATTCTATGGCTACACCTTC	CASSLSVFYGYTF
TRBD1	TRBV10-3	NA	TRBJ1-5	TGTGCCATCAGTGAGTCGTCTGCGGGACAGAGCCCGAGCAATCAGCCCCAGCATTTT	CAISESSAGQSPSNQPQHF
NA	TRBV5-1	once	TRBJ2-3	TGCGCCAGCAGCTTGACTCGCACAGATACGCAGTATTTT	CASSLTRTDTQYF
TRBD1	TRBV7-9	NA	TRBJ1-1	TGTGCCAGCAGCTCAGCCCCGGGACAGGGCCCGAACACTGAAGCTTTCTTT	CASSSAPGQGPNTEAFF
NA	TRBV11-2	NA	TRBJ1-1	TGTGCCAGCAGCTTAGCAGGCACGAACACTGAAGCTTTCTTT	CASSLAGTNTEAFF
NA	TRBV3-1/TRBV3-2	NA	TRBJ2-7	TGTGCCAGCAGCCAAGAGGGGAGGCCCTACGAGCAGTACTTC	CASSQEGRPYEQYF
TRBD2	TRBV28	NA	TRBJ2-5	TGTGCCAGCAGTTCCGGCGGGAGGGTAGAGGAGACCCAGTACTTC	CASSSGGRVEETQYF
TRBD2	TRBV27	NA	TRBJ2-1	TGTGCCAGCAGGGGGGGACTAGCGGGAGTCAATGAGCAGTTCTTC	CASRGGLAGVNEQFF
TRBD1	TRBV4-3	NA	TRBJ2-2	TGCGCCAGCAGCCCAGGGGGCTCCGACCTGAACACCGGGGAGCTGTTTTTT	CASSPGGSDLNTGELFF
TRBD2	TRBV5-1	once	TRBJ2-1	TGCGCCAGCAGCTTTTTAAGCGGGGGGGCGAATGAGCAGTTCTTC	CASSFLSGGANEQFF
TRBD2	TRBV28	NA	TRBJ2-1	TGTGCCAGCAGTTTGGGGACTAGCGATCTCTACAATGAGCAGTTCTTC	CASSLGTSDLYNEQFF
TRBD2	TRBV2	NA	TRBJ2-5	TGTGCCAGCAGCCGGACTAGCGCGGAGACCCAGTACTTC	CASSRTSAETQYF
TRBD1	TRBV9	NA	TRBJ2-7	TGTGCCAGCAGCGAGAAGGTCGACAGGGTCTACGAGCAGTACTTC	CASSEKVDRVYEQYF
TRBD2	TRBV29-1	NA	TRBJ2-5	TGCAGCGTCGGGGTGATTGAGGACTCAGCGGGGGAGACCCAGTACTTC	CSVGVIEDSAGETQYF
NA	TRBV5-4	NA	TRBJ1-2	TGTGCCAGCAGCTTGGATTTGGGACAAAGGCGCGGCTACACCTTC	CASSLDLGQRRGYTF
NA	TRBV7-8	NA	TRBJ2-7	TGTGCCAGCAGCTTAGCCGGGACTCCTGAAGCGGGGCAGTACTTC	CASSLAGTPEAGQYF
NA	TRBV5-4	NA	TRBJ2-1	TGTGCCAGCAGCTTGGTAGGGGGCAATGAGCAGTTCTTC	CASSLVGGNEQFF
NA	TRBV5-6	NA	TRBJ1-1	TGTGCCAGCAGCTTGATTATCGGAGGGAACACTGAAGCTTTCTTT	CASSLIIGGNTEAFF
TRBD1	TRBV27	NA	TRBJ2-7	TGTGCCAGCAGTCCAACAACAGGGGACGAGCAGTACTTC	CASSPTTGDEQYF
NA	TRBV10-3	NA	TRBJ2-1	TGTGCCATCAGTGCCGCGATTTCCTACTTAAACAATGAGCAGTTCTTC	CAISAAISYLNNEQFF
TRBD1	TRBV5-1	NA	TRBJ2-7	TGCGCCAGCAGCCCCGGGACAGGGGTCTACGAGCAGTACTTC	CASSPGTGVYEQYF
NA	TRBV7-6	NA	TRBJ1-3	TGTGCCAGCAGCCAGGGAGGGGGAGTAAACACCATATATTTT	CASSQGGGVNTIYF
NA	TRBV5-6	NA	TRBJ2-7	TGTGCCAGCCAACAGAGCTCCTACGAGCAGTACTTC	CASQQSSYEQYF
TRBD1	TRBV5-4	few	TRBJ2-3	TGTGCCAGCAGCCTCGACAGGGGGGTCACAGATACGCAGTATTTT	CASSLDRGVTDTQYF
TRBD1	TRBV5-6	NA	TRBJ2-7	TGTGCCAGCAGCGGACAGGGGTCCTACGAGCAGTACTTC	CASSGQGSYEQYF
TRBD1	TRBV5-1	NA	TRBJ2-5	TGCGCCAGCAGCTTGGGACAGGGGTGGGACAGGACCCAGTACTTC	CASSLGQGWDRTQYF
TRBD1	TRBV11-1	NA	TRBJ2-1	TGTGCCAGCAGCCCCCGGGACAGGGAATATGAGCAGTTCTTC	CASSPRDREYEQFF
TRBD1	TRBV28	once	TRBJ1-4	TGTGCCAGCAGTCTAGACAGGGTTAATGAAAAACTGTTTTTT	CASSLDRVNEKLFF
NA	TRBV9	NA	TRBJ2-1	TGTGCCAGCAGCGAGCCGGGGGGCGCAAGCTCCCTGAATGAGCAGTTCTTC	CASSEPGGASSLNEQFF
TRBD1	TRBV19	once	TRBJ1-1	TGTGCCAGTAGTATAGATCGGACAGGGCAGAGGAACACTGAAGCTTTCTTT	CASSIDRTGQRNTEAFF
NA	TRBV4-1	NA	TRBJ1-1	TGCGCCAGCAGCCAACCCGAAAACGACAGCCTGAACACTGAAGCTTTCTTT	CASSQPENDSLNTEAFF